These 8 T cell receptor beta chains originate from one sample sequenced in a study of blood T cells in healthy people across ages. A second about 6 to 11 cycle PCR used barcoded and J-beta primers. TCRdb fed the 5' RACE reads into MiXCR, producing one record per CDR3 protein. Found here are 650,000 to 1,000,000 distinct CDR3 sequences, under 40% of them singletons; the top ten hold around 13%. The specimen sequenced was blood. Receptors were obtained from a man younger than 30 in good health.

This clonotype has a handful of counts. The rearrangement uses TRBV21-1 and TRBJ2-3; TRBD2 was called by the table and not checked on the DNA. TRBV21-1 is flagged as a pseudogene. The CDR3 is 15 residues long. The CDR3 loop reads CASSKDSPGTDTQYF. The DNA of the CDR3 is TGTGCCAGCAGCAAAGACAGTCCTGGGACAGATACGCAGTATTTT.

This clonotype was counted at least ten times. V and J are TRBV7-3 and TRBJ2-3; D remains ambiguous. Germline V gives CDR1 SGHTA, CDR2 FQGTGA. The CDR3 is 13 residues long. With 5 bases removed from V and 4 bases from J, the gap between germline ends came to 10 bases. CDR3 sequence (DNA): TGTGCCAGCAGCGAAAGGGAACCAGATACGCAGTATTTT. Translating gives CASSEREPDTQYF.

Worth noting for this clonotype: One end of the junction does not line up with germline, which may come from a read error. The V call is TRBV4-1, the J call TRBJ2-3, with no clear D. The CDR3 length is 16 residues. Per the germline V gene, CDR1 is MGHRA and CDR2 is YSYEKL. The CDR3: CASSPARWASTDTQYF. CDR3 sequence (DNA): TGCGCCAGCAGCCCCGCCAGGTGGGCAAGCACGGATACGCAGTATTTT.

As regards this clonotype: A much more abundant neighbour one base away suggests this may be a read error. The chain links TRBV5-1 to TRBJ2-5, with D perhaps TRBD2 (5 bases). The end of the DNA aligns better with TRBJ2-7, so the J call may be wrong. The CDR3 contains 13 residues. Germline V gene lookup returns CDR1 SGHRS and CDR2 YFSETQ. The CDR3 bases are TGCGCCAGCAGCCGACCGCCCGAGGGCGAGCAGTACTTC. Translated: CASSRPPEGEQYF.

This clonotype turned up a few times. The rearrangement uses TRBV7-9 and TRBJ2-1; TRBD2 might be the D (5 bases). Trimming removed 6 bases from V and 5 bases from J, with 11 bases in between. Germline CDR1 is SEHNR and CDR2 is FQNEAQ (reference sequence). The CDR3 consists of 13 residues. Here the CDR3 DNA reads TGTGCCAGCAGGGGTGGGGAGAACAATGAGCAGTTCTTC. This gives the protein CASRGGENNEQFF.

The chain is built from TRBV20-1 and TRBJ2-7, with D possibly called TRBD1 or TRBD2 (7 bases each). The CDR3 runs 15 residues. Per the germline V gene, CDR1 is DFQATT and CDR2 is SNEGSKA (reference sequence). Trimming cost V 6 bases and J 4 bases, with 22 bases left between them. CDR3 residues: CSAVEWAGGEYEQYF. In DNA, the CDR3 is TGCAGTGCGGTAGAGTGGGCAGGGGGGGAATACGAGCAGTACTTC.

The chain carries TRBV4-3 and TRBJ2-7, with TRBD1 matching over 10 bases. This CDR3 contains 17 residues. V trimming: 2 bases; J trimming: 0 bases; junction bases outside the gene matches: 7. The germline V gene has CDR1 LGHNA and CDR2 YSLEER. The CDR3 DNA sequence: TGCGCCAGCAGCCAAACCCCAGACAGGGGGCCCTCCTACGAGCAGTACTTC. Protein: CASSQTPDRGPSYEQYF.

As regards this clonotype: This clone may be a read error of a much larger clone one base away. The chain has TRBV12-3 or TRBV12-4 and TRBJ2-5; D remains unclear. The CDR3 sequence is 11 residues long. V lost 6 bases to trimming and J lost 11 bases, with 13 bases between them. The CDR3 spells CASRELNEQYF. The CDR3 DNA follows: TGTGCCAGCAGGGAACTTAATGAGCAGTACTTC.